The source of this T cell receptor beta chain is a study of regulatory T cells in long-lasting Graves disease. This sample's time point: persistent/refractory GD, antithyroid drugs over 5 years with positive TRAb. The TCR library used RNA extracted from PBMCs. The germline V gene has CDR1 MGHDK and CDR2 SYGVNS. The length of the CDR3 is 16 residues. V lost 5 bases and J lost 7, with 24 bases in between. Arm-PCR with iRepertoire HTBI primers amplified the CDR3 regions for these TCR beta libraries. TCRdb reprocessed the multiplex PCR reads with MiXCR, giving one entry per CDR3 protein. Of roughly 490,000 distinct CDR3 sequences in the sample, 22% were seen once.

The chain is built from TRBV25-1 and TRBJ2-7; D could derive from TRBD1 or TRBD2 (5 bases each). The sample consisted of peripheral blood mononuclear cells (PBMCs), taken when the disease was refractory, from a patient treated with antithyroid drugs. The TCR was taken from a female donor with Graves disease. The DNA for the CDR3 is TGTGCCAGCAGTACCCCAGTCGGGACGCCCGAAGGAGAGCAGTACTTC. Residues: CASSTPVGTPEGEQYF.